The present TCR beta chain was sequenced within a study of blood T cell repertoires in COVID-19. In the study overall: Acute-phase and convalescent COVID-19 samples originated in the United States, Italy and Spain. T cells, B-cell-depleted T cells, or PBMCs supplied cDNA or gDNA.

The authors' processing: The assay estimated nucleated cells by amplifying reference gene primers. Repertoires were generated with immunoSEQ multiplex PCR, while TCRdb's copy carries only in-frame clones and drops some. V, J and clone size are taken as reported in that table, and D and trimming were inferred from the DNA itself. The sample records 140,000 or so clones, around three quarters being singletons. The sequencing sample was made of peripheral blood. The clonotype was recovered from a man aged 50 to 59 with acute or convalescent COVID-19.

This CDR3 is CSVEVGGNTIYF. As DNA, the CDR3 is TGCAGCGTTGAAGTCGGGGGAAACACCATATATTTT. V and J are TRBV29-1 and TRBJ1-3; D is unclear. V was cut by 1 base and J by 4 bases, with 5 bases left in between. Germline lookup yields CDR1 SQVTM and CDR2 ANQGSEA. The CDR3 length is 12 residues. Looking up the rest from reference TRBV29-1 and TRBJ1-3 gives the full variable domain: SAVISQKPSRDICQRGTSLTIQCQVDSQVTMMFWYRQQPGQSLTLIATANQGSEATYESGFVIDKFPISRPNLTFSTLTVSNMSPEDSSIYLCSVEVGGNTIYFGEGSWLTVV.